In its sample, the clone carrying this T cell receptor beta chain was seen a few times. The antigen is not known. The data derive from a study of T cells after yellow fever vaccination. Overall study: The SMART-Seq v4 Ultra Low Input method served to prepare the low-cell-number fractions.

Study-wide results and limits: Some clonotypes, a small share, were shared between CD4 and CD8 compartments.

They built TCR cDNA with 5'RACE template switching, a step that put in a universal primer site and UMIs. Each CDR3 protein gets one entry after TCRdb re-called the 5' RACE reads with MiXCR. The sample carries roughly 500,000 distinct CDR3 sequences, 15% to 20% recorded once. Germline V gives CDR1 MNHEY, CDR2 SVGAGI. V was pared by 0 bases and J by 13 bases, with 10 bases between. CDR3 size: 12 residues. V is TRBV6-5 and J is TRBJ2-1, with D possibly TRBD1 on 6 matching bases. This TCR was recovered from a man aged 25-45 years who received the YFV17D yellow fever vaccine. The sequencing used PBMCs, collected 15 days after the yellow fever booster vaccination. CDR3 residues: CASSYSTGEQFF. In DNA form, the CDR3 reads TGTGCCAGCAGTTACTCGACAGGAGAACAGTTCTTC.